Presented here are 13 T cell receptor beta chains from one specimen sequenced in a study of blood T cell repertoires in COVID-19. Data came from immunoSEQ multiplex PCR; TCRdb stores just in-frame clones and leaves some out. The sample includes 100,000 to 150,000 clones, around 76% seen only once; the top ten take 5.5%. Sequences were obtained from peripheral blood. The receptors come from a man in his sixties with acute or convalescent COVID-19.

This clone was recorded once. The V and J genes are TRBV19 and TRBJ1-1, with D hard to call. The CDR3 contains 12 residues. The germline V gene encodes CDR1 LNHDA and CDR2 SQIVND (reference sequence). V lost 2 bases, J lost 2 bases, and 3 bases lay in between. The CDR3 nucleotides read TGTGCCAGTAGTATAATAAACACTGAAGCTTTCTTT. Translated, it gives CASSIINTEAFF. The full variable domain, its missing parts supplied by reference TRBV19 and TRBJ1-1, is DGGITQSPKYLFRKEGQNVTLSCEQNLNHDAMYWYRQDPGQGLRLIYYSQIVNDFQKGDIAEGYSVSREKKESFPLTVTSAQKNPTAFYLCASSIINTEAFFGQGTRLTVV.

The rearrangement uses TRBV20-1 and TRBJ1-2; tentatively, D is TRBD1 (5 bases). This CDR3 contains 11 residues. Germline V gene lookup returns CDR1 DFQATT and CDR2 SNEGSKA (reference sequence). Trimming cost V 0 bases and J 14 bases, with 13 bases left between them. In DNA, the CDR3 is TGCAGTGCTAGAGATGACAGACCTCAAACCTTC. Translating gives CSARDDRPQTF.

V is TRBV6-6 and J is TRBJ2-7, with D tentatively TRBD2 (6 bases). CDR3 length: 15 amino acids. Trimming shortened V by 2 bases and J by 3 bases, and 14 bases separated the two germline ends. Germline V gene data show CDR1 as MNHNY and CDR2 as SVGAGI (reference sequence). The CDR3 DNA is TGTGCCAGCAGTTACCCGGAGGGGCAGGGCTACGAGCAGTACTTC. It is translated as CASSYPEGQGYEQYF.

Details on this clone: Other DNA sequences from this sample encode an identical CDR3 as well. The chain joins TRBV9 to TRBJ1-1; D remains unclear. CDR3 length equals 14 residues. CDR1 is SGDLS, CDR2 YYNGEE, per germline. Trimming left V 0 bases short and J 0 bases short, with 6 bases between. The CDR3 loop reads CASSVDAMNTEAFF. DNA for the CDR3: TGTGCCAGCAGCGTAGACGCGATGAACACTGAAGCTTTCTTT.

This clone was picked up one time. CDR3 loop: CASRGGQWNSPLHF. Written as DNA, the CDR3 is TGTGCCAGCAGAGGGGGACAGTGGAATTCACCCCTCCACTTT. This chain connects TRBV27 to TRBJ1-6, with TRBD1 matching over 7 bases. The trim removed 6 bases at V and 7 bases at J, leaving 6 bases unmatched. This CDR3 is 14 amino acids long. Germline V gives CDR1 MNHEY, CDR2 SMNVEV (reference sequence).

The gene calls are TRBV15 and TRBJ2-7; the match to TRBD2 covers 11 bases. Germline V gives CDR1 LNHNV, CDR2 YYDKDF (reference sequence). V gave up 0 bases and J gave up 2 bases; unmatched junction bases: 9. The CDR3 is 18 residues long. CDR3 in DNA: TGTGCCACCAGCAGAGATAGGACTAGCGGGCTGGAGCCCTACGAGCAGTACTTC. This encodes CATSRDRTSGLEPYEQYF.

The CDR3, as DNA: TGTGCCAGCAGTTACTCGATGGCGGTTAACTATGGCTACACCTTC. Amino acid sequence: CASSYSMAVNYGYTF. V and J are TRBV6-5 and TRBJ1-2; D remains ambiguous. This CDR3 has 15 residues. The V and J ends lost 0 bases and 1 base respectively, with 9 bases between them. From germline, CDR1 is MNHEY and CDR2 SVGAGI.

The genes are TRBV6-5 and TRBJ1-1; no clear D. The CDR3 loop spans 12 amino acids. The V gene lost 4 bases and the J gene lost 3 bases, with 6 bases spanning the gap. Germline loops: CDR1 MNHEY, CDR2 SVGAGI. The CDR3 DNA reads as TGTGCCAGCAGTTCCGGGTACACTGAAGCTTTCTTT. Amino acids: CASSSGYTEAFF.

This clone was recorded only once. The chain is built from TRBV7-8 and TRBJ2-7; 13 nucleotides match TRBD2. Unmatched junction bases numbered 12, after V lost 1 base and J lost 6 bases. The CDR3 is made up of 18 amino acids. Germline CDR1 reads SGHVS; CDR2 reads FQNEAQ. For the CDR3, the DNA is TGTGCCAGCAGCTTAGGGTCAGGACTAGCGGGAGTCTTCGGCGAGCAGTACTTC. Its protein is CASSLGSGLAGVFGEQYF.

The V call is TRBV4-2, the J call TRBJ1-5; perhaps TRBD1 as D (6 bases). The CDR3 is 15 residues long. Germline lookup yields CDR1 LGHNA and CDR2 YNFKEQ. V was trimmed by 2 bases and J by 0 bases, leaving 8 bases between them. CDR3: CASSQKGHSNQPQHF. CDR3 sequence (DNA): TGTGCCAGCAGCCAAAAGGGACATAGCAATCAGCCCCAGCATTTT.

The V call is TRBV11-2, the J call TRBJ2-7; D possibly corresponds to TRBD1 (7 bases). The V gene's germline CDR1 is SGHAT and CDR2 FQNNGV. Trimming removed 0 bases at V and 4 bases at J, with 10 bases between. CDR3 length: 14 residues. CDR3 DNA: TGTGCCAGCAGCTTAGATGCAGGGGGGTACGAGCAGTACTTC. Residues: CASSLDAGGYEQYF.

CDR3 nucleotide sequence: TGTGCCAGCAGCTTAGATTCAGCAGGGACAAGAAAGTGGGGGACCCAGTACTTC. This translates into CASSLDSAGTRKWGTQYF. The gene calls are TRBV11-3 and TRBJ2-5, with D maybe TRBD1 (6 bases). The CDR3 runs to 18 residues. Trimming stripped 0 bases from V and 7 bases from J, with 24 bases between. Germline V CDR1 and CDR2: SGHNT, YENEEA.

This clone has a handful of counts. The DNA for the CDR3 is TGTGCCAGCAGCCATAACCGGGACAGGGGGAACACTGAAGCTTTCTTT. Translating it yields CASSHNRDRGNTEAFF. This rearrangement joins TRBV3-1 (or the pseudogene TRBV3-2) to TRBJ1-1, with 10 bases identical to TRBD1. Losses at the gene ends were 3 bases for V and 1 base for J; bases not matched to a gene: 5. Germline V gives CDR1 LGHDT, CDR2 YNNKEL (reference sequence). This CDR3 has 16 amino acids.